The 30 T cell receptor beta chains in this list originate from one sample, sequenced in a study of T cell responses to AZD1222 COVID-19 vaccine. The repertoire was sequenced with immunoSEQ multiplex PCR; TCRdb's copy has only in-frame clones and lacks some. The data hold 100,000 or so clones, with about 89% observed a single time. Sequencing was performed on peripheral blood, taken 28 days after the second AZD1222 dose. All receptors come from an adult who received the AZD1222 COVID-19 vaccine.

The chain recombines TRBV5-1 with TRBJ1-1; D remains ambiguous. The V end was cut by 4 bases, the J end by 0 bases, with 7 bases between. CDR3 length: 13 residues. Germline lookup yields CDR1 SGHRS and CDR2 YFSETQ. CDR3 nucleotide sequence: TGCGCCAGCAGCGAGAATATGAACACTGAAGCTTTCTTT. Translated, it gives CASSENMNTEAFF.

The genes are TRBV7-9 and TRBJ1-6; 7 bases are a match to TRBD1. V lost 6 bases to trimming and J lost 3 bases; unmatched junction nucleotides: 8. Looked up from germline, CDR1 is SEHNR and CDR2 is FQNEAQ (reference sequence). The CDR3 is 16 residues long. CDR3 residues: CASRLDRSDYNSPLHF. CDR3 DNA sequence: TGTGCCAGCAGGTTGGACAGGAGCGACTATAATTCACCCCTCCACTTT.

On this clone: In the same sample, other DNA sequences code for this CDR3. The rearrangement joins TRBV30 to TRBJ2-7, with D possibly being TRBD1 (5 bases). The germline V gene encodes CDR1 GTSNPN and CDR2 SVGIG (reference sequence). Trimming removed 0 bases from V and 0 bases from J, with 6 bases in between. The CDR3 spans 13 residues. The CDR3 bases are TGTGCCTGGAGTGTACAGGTCTCCTACGAGCAGTACTTC. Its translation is CAWSVQVSYEQYF. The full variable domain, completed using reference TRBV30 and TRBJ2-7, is SQTIHQWPATLVQPVGSPLSLECTVEGTSNPNLYWYRQAAGRGLQLLFYSVGIGQISSEVPQNLSASRPQDRQFILSSKKLLLSDSGFYLCAWSVQVSYEQYFGPGTRLTVT.

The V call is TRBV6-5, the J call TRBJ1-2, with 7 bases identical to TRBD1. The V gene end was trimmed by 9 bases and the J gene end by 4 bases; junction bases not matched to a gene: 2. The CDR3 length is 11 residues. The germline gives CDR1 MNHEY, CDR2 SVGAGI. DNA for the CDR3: TGTGCCAGGAGGACAGGCTATGGCTACACCTTC. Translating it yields CARRTGYGYTF.

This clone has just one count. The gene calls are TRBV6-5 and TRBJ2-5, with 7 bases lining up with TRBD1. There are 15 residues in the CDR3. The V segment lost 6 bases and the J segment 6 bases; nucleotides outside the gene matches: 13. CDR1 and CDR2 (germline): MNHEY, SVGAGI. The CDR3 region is CASSLSNRQGKTQYF. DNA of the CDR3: TGTGCCAGCAGCCTCTCGAACAGACAGGGAAAGACCCAGTACTTC.

CDR3 protein: CASSTRDGEAEAFF. CDR3 DNA: TGTGCCAGCAGTACGCGGGACGGCGAGGCTGAAGCTTTCTTT. The chain joins TRBV27 to TRBJ1-1; D perhaps matches TRBD1 (5 bases). The germline CDR1 and CDR2 sequences are MNHEY and SMNVEV (reference sequence). The CDR3 contains 14 residues. Trimming stripped 5 bases from V and 6 bases from J, with 16 bases between.

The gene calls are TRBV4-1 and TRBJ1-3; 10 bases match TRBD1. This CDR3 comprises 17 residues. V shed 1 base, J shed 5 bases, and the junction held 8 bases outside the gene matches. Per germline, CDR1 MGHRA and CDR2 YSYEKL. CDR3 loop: CASSQAPWTGGRNTIYF. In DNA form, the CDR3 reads TGCGCCAGCAGCCAAGCCCCCTGGACAGGGGGGCGAAACACCATATATTTT.

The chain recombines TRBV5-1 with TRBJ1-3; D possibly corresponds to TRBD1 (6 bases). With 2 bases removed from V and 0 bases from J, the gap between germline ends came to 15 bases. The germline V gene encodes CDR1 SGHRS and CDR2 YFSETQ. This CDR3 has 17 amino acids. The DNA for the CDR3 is TGCGCCAGCAGCTTTGGTGACCAGGGGTACTCTGGAAACACCATATATTTT. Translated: CASSFGDQGYSGNTIYF.

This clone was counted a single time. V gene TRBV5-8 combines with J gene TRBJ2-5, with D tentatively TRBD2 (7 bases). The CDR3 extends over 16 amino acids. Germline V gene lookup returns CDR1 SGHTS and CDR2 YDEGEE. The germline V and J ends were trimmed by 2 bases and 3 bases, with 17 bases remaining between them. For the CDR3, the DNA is TGTGCCAGCAGCTTCCGGGGGCTAGCGGACGAAGAGACCCAGTACTTC. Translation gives CASSFRGLADEETQYF.

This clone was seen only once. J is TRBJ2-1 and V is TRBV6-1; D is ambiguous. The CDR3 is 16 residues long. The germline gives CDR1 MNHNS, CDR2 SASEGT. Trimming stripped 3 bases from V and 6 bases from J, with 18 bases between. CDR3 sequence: CASSDRWGGRANEQFF. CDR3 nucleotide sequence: TGTGCCAGCAGTGACCGGTGGGGTGGTCGGGCCAATGAGCAGTTCTTC.

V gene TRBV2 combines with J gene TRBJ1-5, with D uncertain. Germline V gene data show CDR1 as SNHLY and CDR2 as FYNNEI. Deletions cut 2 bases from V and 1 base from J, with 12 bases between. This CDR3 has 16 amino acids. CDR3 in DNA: TGTGCCAGCAGTGAAAGGAGCAGTCGGAGCAATCAGCCCCAGCATTTT. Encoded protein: CASSERSSRSNQPQHF.

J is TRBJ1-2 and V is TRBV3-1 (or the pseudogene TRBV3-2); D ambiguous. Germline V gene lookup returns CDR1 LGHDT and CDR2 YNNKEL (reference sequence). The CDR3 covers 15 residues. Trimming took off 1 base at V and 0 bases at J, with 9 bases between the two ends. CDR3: CASSQGLGSNYGYTF. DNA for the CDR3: TGTGCCAGCAGCCAAGGGCTTGGATCTAACTATGGCTACACCTTC.

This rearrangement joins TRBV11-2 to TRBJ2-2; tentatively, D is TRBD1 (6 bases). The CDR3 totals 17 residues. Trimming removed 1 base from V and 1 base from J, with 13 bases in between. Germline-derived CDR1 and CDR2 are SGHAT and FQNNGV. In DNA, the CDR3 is TGTGCCAGCAGCTTAGGTACTTGGACAGTGAACACCGGGGAGCTGTTTTTT. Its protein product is CASSLGTWTVNTGELFF.

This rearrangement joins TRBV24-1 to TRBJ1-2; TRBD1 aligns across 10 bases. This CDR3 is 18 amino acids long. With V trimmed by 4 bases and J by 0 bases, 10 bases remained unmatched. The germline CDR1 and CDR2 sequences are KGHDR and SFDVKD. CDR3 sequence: CATSDPLGDRGTNYGYTF. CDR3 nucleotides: TGTGCCACCAGTGACCCCCTAGGGGACAGGGGAACTAACTATGGCTACACCTTC.

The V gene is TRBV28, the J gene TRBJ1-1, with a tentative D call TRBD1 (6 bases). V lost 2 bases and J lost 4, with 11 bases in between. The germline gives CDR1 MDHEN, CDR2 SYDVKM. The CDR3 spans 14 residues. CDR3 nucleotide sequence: TGTGCCAGCAGTTTACCAGGGGTGGGCACTGAAGCTTTCTTT. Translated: CASSLPGVGTEAFF.

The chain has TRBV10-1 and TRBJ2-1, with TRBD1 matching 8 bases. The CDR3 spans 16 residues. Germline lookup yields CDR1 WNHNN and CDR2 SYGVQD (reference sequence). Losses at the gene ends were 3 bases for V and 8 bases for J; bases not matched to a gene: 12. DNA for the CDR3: TGCGCCAGCAGTGACTCGGAGGGGACAGGTCTCGATGAGCAGTTCTTC. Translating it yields CASSDSEGTGLDEQFF.

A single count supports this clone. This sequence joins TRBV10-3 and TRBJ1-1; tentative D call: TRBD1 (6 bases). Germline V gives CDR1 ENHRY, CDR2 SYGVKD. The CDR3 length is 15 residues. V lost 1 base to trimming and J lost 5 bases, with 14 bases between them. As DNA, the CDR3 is TGTGCCATCAGTGAGTTCGGGGGGCATAGAACTGAAGCTTTCTTT. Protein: CAISEFGGHRTEAFF.

CDR3 nucleotides: TGTGCCAGGGTAGGTCGGACTAGCGGGAGCTTTTACGAGCAGTACTTC. Amino acid sequence: CARVGRTSGSFYEQYF. The chain is built from TRBV9 and TRBJ2-7, with 13 positions matching TRBD2. From germline, CDR1 is SGDLS and CDR2 YYNGEE. V shed 8 bases and J 4 bases; nucleotides not matched to a gene: 12. The CDR3 sequence is 16 residues long.

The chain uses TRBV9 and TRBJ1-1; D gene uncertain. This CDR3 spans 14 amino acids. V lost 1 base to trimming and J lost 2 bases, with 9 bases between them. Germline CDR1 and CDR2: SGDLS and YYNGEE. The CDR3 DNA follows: TGTGCCAGCAGCGTACGCGATCTAAACACTGAAGCTTTCTTT. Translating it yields CASSVRDLNTEAFF.

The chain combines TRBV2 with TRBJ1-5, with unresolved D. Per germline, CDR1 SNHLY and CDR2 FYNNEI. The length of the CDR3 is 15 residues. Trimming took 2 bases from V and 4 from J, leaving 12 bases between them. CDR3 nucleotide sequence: TGTGCCAGCAGTGAAAGGTGGGCGGCTAATCAGCCCCAGCATTTT. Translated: CASSERWAANQPQHF.

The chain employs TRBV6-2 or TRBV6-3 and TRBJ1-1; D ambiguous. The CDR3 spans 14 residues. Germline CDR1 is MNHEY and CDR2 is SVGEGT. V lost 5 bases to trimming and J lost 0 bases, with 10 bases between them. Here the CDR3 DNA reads TGTGCCAGCAGTCGCCGAAATCTGAACACTGAAGCTTTCTTT. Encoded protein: CASSRRNLNTEAFF.

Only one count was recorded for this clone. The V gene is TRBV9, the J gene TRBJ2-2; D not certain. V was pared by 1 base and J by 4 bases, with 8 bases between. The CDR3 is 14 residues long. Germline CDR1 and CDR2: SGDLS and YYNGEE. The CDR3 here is CASSVRAATGELFF. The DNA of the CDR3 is TGTGCCAGCAGCGTAAGGGCAGCCACCGGGGAGCTGTTTTTT.

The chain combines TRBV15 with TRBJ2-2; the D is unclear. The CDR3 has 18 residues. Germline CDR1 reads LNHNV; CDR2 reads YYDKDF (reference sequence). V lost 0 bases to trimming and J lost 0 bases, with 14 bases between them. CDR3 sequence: CATSRDHGRAANTGELFF. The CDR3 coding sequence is TGTGCCACCAGCAGAGATCACGGCAGAGCCGCGAACACCGGGGAGCTGTTTTTT.

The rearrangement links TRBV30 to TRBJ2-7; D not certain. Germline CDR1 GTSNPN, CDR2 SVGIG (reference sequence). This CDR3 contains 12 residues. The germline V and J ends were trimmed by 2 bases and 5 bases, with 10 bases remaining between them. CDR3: CAWSRPRDEQYF. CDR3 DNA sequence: TGTGCCTGGAGTAGGCCACGAGACGAGCAGTACTTC.

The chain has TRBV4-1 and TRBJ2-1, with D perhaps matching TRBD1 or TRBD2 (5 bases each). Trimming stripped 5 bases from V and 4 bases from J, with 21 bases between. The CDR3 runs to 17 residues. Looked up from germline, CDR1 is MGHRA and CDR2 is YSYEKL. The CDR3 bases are TGCGCCAGCAGCGCCCGGGAAAGACAGCCAGCATACAATGAGCAGTTCTTC. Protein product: CASSARERQPAYNEQFF.

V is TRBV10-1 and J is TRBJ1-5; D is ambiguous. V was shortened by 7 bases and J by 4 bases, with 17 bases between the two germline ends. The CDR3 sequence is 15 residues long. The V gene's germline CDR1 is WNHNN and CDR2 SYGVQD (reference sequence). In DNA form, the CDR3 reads TGCGCCAGCACCCAGCGCCTCCAACGAAATCAGCCCCAGCATTTT. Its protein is CASTQRLQRNQPQHF.

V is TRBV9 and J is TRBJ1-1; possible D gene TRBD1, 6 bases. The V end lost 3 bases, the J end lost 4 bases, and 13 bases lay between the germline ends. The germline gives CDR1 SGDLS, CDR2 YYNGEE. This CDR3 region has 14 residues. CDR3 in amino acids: CASSATGSSTEAFF. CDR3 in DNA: TGTGCCAGCAGCGCTACAGGGTCGAGCACTGAAGCTTTCTTT.

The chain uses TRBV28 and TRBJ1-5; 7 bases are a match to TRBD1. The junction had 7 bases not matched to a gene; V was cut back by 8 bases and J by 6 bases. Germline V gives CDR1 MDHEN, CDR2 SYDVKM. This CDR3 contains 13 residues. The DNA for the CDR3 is TGTGCCAGCCGTCTACAGGGGTTTCAGCCCCAGCATTTT. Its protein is CASRLQGFQPQHF.

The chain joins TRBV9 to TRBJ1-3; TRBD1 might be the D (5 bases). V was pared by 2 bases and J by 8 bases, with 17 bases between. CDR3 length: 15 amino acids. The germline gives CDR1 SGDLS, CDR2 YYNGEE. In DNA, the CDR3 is TGTGCCAGCAGCGTTTGGGGCAGGGAGTCGGACACCATATATTTT. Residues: CASSVWGRESDTIYF.

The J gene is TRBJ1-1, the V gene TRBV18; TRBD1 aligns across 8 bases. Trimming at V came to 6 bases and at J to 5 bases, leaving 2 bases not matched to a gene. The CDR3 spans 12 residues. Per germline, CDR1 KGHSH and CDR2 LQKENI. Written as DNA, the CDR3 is TGTGCCAGCTCGGACAGGGTTACTGAAGCTTTCTTT. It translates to CASSDRVTEAFF.